The entry below gives a single T cell receptor beta chain sequence along with its context. RNA transcripts served as the template for amplifying TCR beta CDR3 regions. In the first-round RT-PCR of the TCR CDR3, the HTBI primer set was used. A single record per CDR3 protein comes from TCRdb applying MiXCR to the multiplex PCR reads. The top ten clones hold roughly 9.6% of a sample with over 300,000 distinct CDR3 sequences, approximately 15% of them seen once. This entry belongs to a study of T cells in Graves' hyperthyroidism and ophthalmopathy. As for the study in general: The initial diagnosis was the point when peripheral blood was collected, ahead of any treatment.

CDR3 length: 16 residues. V gave up 6 bases and J gave up 12 bases; unmatched junction bases: 16. Sequences were obtained from blood. This sequence originates from a woman aged 55-75 years with Graves' hyperthyroidism. The chain employs TRBV12-3 or TRBV12-4 and TRBJ2-1; 11 bases map to TRBD2. Here the CDR3 DNA reads TGTGCCAGCAGCCGAATAACTAGCGGGAGAGCCAAGGTGCAGTTCTTC. Protein product: CASSRITSGRAKVQFF.